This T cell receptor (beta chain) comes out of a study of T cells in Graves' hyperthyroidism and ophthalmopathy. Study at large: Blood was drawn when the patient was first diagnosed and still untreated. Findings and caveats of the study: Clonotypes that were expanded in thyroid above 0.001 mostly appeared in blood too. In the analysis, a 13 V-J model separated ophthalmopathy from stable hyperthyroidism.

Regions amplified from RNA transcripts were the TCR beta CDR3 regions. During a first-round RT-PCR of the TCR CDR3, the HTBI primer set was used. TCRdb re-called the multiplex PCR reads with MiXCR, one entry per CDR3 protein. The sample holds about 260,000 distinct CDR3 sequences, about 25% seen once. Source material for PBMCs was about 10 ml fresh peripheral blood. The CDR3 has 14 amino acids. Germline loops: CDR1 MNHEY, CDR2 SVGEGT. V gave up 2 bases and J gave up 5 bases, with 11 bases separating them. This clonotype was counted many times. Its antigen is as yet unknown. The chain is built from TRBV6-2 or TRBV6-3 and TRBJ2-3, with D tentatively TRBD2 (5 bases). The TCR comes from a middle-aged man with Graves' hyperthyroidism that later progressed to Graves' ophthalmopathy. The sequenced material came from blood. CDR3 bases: TGTGCCAGCAGTTACCCCGACTATCAAGATACGCAGTATTTT. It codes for CASSYPDYQDTQYF.